The rows below give T cell receptor beta chains drawn from one sample of a study of T cell responses to AZD1222 COVID-19 vaccine. Method: immunoSEQ multiplex PCR; TCRdb's copy keeps in-frame clones and lacks some. The sample lists 84,000 or so clones, under 95% occurring once. The sequencing used peripheral blood, collected on day 0 of MenACWY control vaccination. The receptors derive from an adult in good health. The CDR3 runs from the conserved cysteine through the conserved F or W. Clone size appears in some rows only: once, few, many, or a class for an expanded clone.

clone_size: .
v_call: TRBV7-6
cdr3_aa: CASSLNAREYQETQYF

clone_size: .
v_call: TRBV29-1
cdr3_aa: CSVADRSYTEAFF

clone_size: .
v_call: TRBV6-1
cdr3_aa: CASSEAVWVRSGAIGETQYF

clone_size: .
v_call: TRBV14
cdr3_aa: CASSQDLDSRGGGYTF

clone_size: .
v_call: TRBV5-1
cdr3_aa: CASSFGTGGAGGEKLFF

clone_size: .
v_call: TRBV27
cdr3_aa: CASSKQRLAGEYEQYF

clone_size: .
v_call: TRBV27
cdr3_aa: CASRGTGSSIGYTF

clone_size: .
v_call: TRBV6-1
cdr3_aa: CASRLTGELFF

clone_size: .
v_call: TRBV6-5
cdr3_aa: CASRNGQGRSPLHF

clone_size: .
v_call: TRBV5-1
cdr3_aa: CASSLDRTGYTF

clone_size: .
v_call: TRBV11-2
cdr3_aa: CASSLGPEQYF

clone_size: .
v_call: TRBV9
cdr3_aa: CASSVEIANTGELFF

clone_size: .
v_call: TRBV29-1
cdr3_aa: CSVAHGSNTEAFF

clone_size: once
v_call: TRBV18
cdr3_aa: CASSPRRDSTFYEQYF

clone_size: .
v_call: TRBV6-4
cdr3_aa: CASSDPSGRADEQYF

clone_size: .
v_call: TRBV11-2
cdr3_aa: CASRPGQGYNEQFF

clone_size: .
v_call: TRBV3-1/TRBV3-2
cdr3_aa: CASSQNTGRSYNSPLHF

clone_size: .
v_call: TRBV10-1
cdr3_aa: CASSLGTSGSQETQYF

clone_size: .
v_call: TRBV12-3/TRBV12-4
cdr3_aa: CASSLYPYYGYTF

clone_size: .
v_call: TRBV9
cdr3_aa: CASSVGGGQLSYEQYF

clone_size: .
v_call: TRBV3-1/TRBV3-2
cdr3_aa: CASSRRSLDRASYEQYF

clone_size: .
v_call: TRBV7-3
cdr3_aa: CASSPGRSGSVGELFF

clone_size: once
v_call: TRBV5-6
cdr3_aa: CASNGGGFLYGYTF

clone_size: once
v_call: TRBV18
cdr3_aa: CASSPPTGEVYGYTF

clone_size: .
v_call: TRBV19
cdr3_aa: CASSLRVSYNEQFF

clone_size: .
v_call: TRBV11-1
cdr3_aa: CASSASDSSYEQYF

clone_size: .
v_call: TRBV2
cdr3_aa: CASSPTGTNSPLHF

clone_size: .
v_call: TRBV6-5
cdr3_aa: CASVRVYSNQPQHF

clone_size: .
v_call: TRBV9
cdr3_aa: CASSVGLRGHEQYF

clone_size: .
v_call: TRBV5-1
cdr3_aa: CASSSSDSHYGYTF

clone_size: once
v_call: TRBV28
cdr3_aa: CASSLTSPMNTEAFF

clone_size: .
v_call: TRBV10-2
cdr3_aa: CASSQTGPYEQYF

clone_size: .
v_call: TRBV19
cdr3_aa: CASSTTGAETQYF

clone_size: .
v_call: TRBV19
cdr3_aa: CASSIIPFQETQYF

clone_size: .
v_call: TRBV19
cdr3_aa: CASSIDHGTTYEQYF

clone_size: .
v_call: TRBV2
cdr3_aa: CASSPGTGFSPLHF

clone_size: .
v_call: TRBV25-1
cdr3_aa: CASSDDRGYEQYF

clone_size: .
v_call: TRBV19
cdr3_aa: CASGRGRGQGYGYTF

clone_size: .
v_call: TRBV6-1
cdr3_aa: CASSEVLDGYTF